This note documents a single T cell receptor beta chain sequence. Its cognate antigen is unknown. By quantitative 5'-RACE with molecular barcodes, the TCR beta libraries were made. TCRdb itself ran the 5' RACE reads through MiXCR, one entry per CDR3 protein. The sample lists 700,000 to 850,000 distinct CDR3 sequences; about 12% were seen once. These data belong to a study of CD8 T cells in ankylosing spondylitis. Overall study results and limits: Prior literature has documented some motif variants in synovial fluid and blood from reactive arthritis. Clones that were linked to disease were CD8+ and were relatively rare in peripheral blood. Made up of about eight highly homologous variants, a TCR beta motif appeared characteristic of ankylosing spondylitis blood.

V lost 7 bases to trimming and J lost 4 bases; unmatched junction nucleotides: 10. The germline V gene has CDR1 SQVTM and CDR2 ANQGSEA. This CDR3 is built from 14 residues. Sequencing input: blood, either unsorted or a sorted T cell fraction (not recorded which). J is TRBJ2-5 and V is TRBV29-1; 9 bases are shared with TRBD1. This TCR was recovered from a male donor with ankylosing spondylitis. The CDR3 sequence is CSAAGQGSRETQYF. CDR3 coding DNA: TGCAGCGCTGCGGGACAGGGAAGTCGAGAGACCCAGTACTTC. The variable domain in full, completed from reference TRBV29-1 and TRBJ2-5, reads SAVISQKPSRDICQRGTSLTIQCQVDSQVTMMFWYRQQPGQSLTLIATANQGSEATYESGFVIDKFPISRPNLTFSTLTVSNMSPEDSSIYLCSAAGQGSRETQYFGPGTRLLVL.